These 29 T cell receptor beta chains came from one sample sequenced in a study of blood T cell repertoires in COVID-19. TCRdb keeps only in-frame clones here, not all; method: immunoSEQ multiplex PCR. The sample carries fewer than 400,000 clones, about 86% recorded once. Sequencing input: PBMCs or T cells enriched from blood (not recorded which). These receptors were obtained from a woman aged 45-65 years who had recovered from COVID-19.

J is TRBJ1-1 and V is TRBV25-1, with D possibly TRBD1 on 6 matching bases. V lost 4 bases to trimming and J lost 8 bases, with 17 bases between them. The CDR3 sequence is 14 residues long. Germline CDR1 reads MGHDK; CDR2 reads SYGVNS. Written as DNA, the CDR3 is TGTGCCAGCAGTGTAGCAGGGGCCCCCGGGGAAGCTTTCTTT. Translation: CASSVAGAPGEAFF.

This chain links TRBV10-3 with TRBJ1-1, with 9 bases identical to TRBD1. Germline loops: CDR1 ENHRY, CDR2 SYGVKD. The J segment lost 1 base and the V segment lost 1 base, leaving 1 base of the junction unmatched. The CDR3 length is 15 residues. CDR3 in amino acids: CAISEWTGENTEAFF. CDR3 coding DNA: TGTGCCATCAGTGAGTGGACAGGGGAGAACACTGAAGCTTTCTTT.

In this sample, this clone turned up once. The chain couples TRBV5-6 to TRBJ1-2, with D unclear. The CDR3 is made up of 14 amino acids. Germline V gives CDR1 SGHDT, CDR2 YYEEEE. V lost 4 bases to trimming and J lost 4 bases, with 14 bases between them. CDR3 in DNA: TGTGCCAGCAGCCCCGGGGTATTGAGCTATGGCTACACCTTC. This codes for CASSPGVLSYGYTF.

This sequence joins TRBV2 and TRBJ2-1; the D is unclear. The CDR3 has 12 amino acids. From germline, CDR1 is SNHLY and CDR2 FYNNEI. Trimming pared 7 bases from V and 0 bases from J, leaving 4 bases between. The CDR3 DNA follows: TGTGCCAGCACCAGCTCCTACAATGAGCAGTTCTTC. It encodes CASTSSYNEQFF.

J is TRBJ1-2 and V is TRBV7-9, with D uncertain. The CDR3 totals 15 residues. The V end was cut by 4 bases, the J end by 4 bases, with 16 bases between. The V gene's germline CDR1 is SEHNR and CDR2 FQNEAQ (reference sequence). This chain's CDR3 is CASSYWEARAYGYTF. CDR3 nucleotide sequence: TGTGCCAGCAGCTACTGGGAGGCCCGGGCCTATGGCTACACCTTC.

The rearrangement joins TRBV27 to TRBJ2-7, with D possibly TRBD2 on 5 matching bases. CDR1 and CDR2 (germline): MNHEY, SMNVEV (reference sequence). The CDR3 is made up of 14 amino acids. The germline V and J ends were trimmed by 6 bases and 8 bases, with 20 bases remaining between them. The CDR3 here is CASRLRAGERKQYF. The CDR3 DNA reads TGTGCCAGCAGGCTGAGGGCAGGAGAGAGAAAGCAGTACTTC.

This chain joins TRBV10-2 and TRBJ2-5, with 14 bases aligning to TRBD2. The length of the CDR3 is 18 residues. V shed 6 bases, J shed 4 bases, and the junction held 13 bases outside the gene matches. Germline-derived CDR1 and CDR2 are WSHSY and SAAADI. The CDR3 DNA reads as TGCGCCAGCAGAATAAGACTAGCGGGGGGGCTCGGAGGAGAGACCCAGTACTTC. Protein product: CASRIRLAGGLGGETQYF.

The rearrangement links TRBV4-1 to TRBJ1-6, with 7 bases aligning to TRBD1. Unmatched junction bases numbered 5, after V lost 0 bases and J lost 6 bases. CDR3 length: 16 residues. Looked up from germline, CDR1 is MGHRA and CDR2 is YSYEKL. CDR3 sequence reads: CASSQEAGGGNSPLHF. CDR3 DNA: TGCGCCAGCAGCCAAGAAGCAGGGGGTGGTAATTCACCCCTCCACTTT.

The V call is TRBV5-1, the J call TRBJ2-5, with D possibly being TRBD1 (5 bases). V lost 1 base and J 1 base, leaving 17 bases between the germline ends. CDR3 size: 17 residues. Germline assignment: CDR1 SGHRS and CDR2 YFSETQ. CDR3 amino acids: CASSLWGITDTQETQYF. In nucleotides, the CDR3 is TGCGCCAGCAGCTTGTGGGGAATAACGGACACCCAAGAGACCCAGTACTTC.

The chain combines TRBV28 with TRBJ1-4; D unresolved. Trimming left V 5 bases short and J 3 bases short, with 10 bases between. Germline values: CDR1 MDHEN, CDR2 SYDVKM. The CDR3 loop spans 14 amino acids. The CDR3 sequence: CASSHRVSNEKLFF. The CDR3 nucleotides are TGTGCCAGCAGTCACCGGGTTTCTAATGAAAAACTGTTTTTT.

This chain connects TRBV6-5 to TRBJ1-5; the D gene is possibly TRBD1 (6 bases). This CDR3 has 13 amino acids. Germline values: CDR1 MNHEY, CDR2 SVGAGI. Trimming took off 0 bases at V and 15 bases at J, with 15 bases between the two ends. The CDR3 loop is CASSYSVQGIPHF. The CDR3 DNA reads as TGTGCCAGCAGTTACTCGGTCCAGGGGATCCCGCATTTT.

This chain links TRBV2 with TRBJ2-3; tentatively, D is TRBD1 (5 bases). Germline values: CDR1 SNHLY, CDR2 FYNNEI. The germline V and J ends were trimmed by 7 bases and 3 bases, with 5 bases remaining between them. The CDR3 runs 11 residues. The CDR3, as DNA: TGTGCCAGCACAGGGACAGATACGCAGTATTTT. It specifies CASTGTDTQYF. Together with reference TRBV2 and TRBJ2-3, the CDR3 gives the full variable domain: EPEVTQTPSHQVTQMGQEVILRCVPISNHLYFYWYRQILGQKVEFLVSFYNNEISEKSEIFDDQFSVERPDGSNFTLKIRSTKLEDSAMYFCASTGTDTQYFGPGTRLTVL.

This chain joins TRBV14 and TRBJ2-3; TRBD2 agrees at 8 bases. CDR3 length: 16 amino acids. From germline, CDR1 is SGHDN and CDR2 FVKESK. Trimming at V came to 1 base and at J to 0 bases, leaving 3 bases not matched to a gene. DNA of the CDR3: TGTGCCAGCAGCCAAGTGCGGGGGGTGAGCACAGATACGCAGTATTTT. Protein: CASSQVRGVSTDTQYF.

The J gene is TRBJ2-2, the V gene TRBV10-3; maybe TRBD1 (7 bases). The V and J ends lost 11 bases and 2 bases respectively, with 15 bases between them. This CDR3 is 14 amino acids long. Germline assignment: CDR1 ENHRY and CDR2 SYGVKD. The CDR3 is CASTGDRNTGELFF. DNA for the CDR3: TGTGCCTCCACGGGGGACAGAAACACCGGGGAGCTGTTTTTT.

This chain joins TRBV10-3 and TRBJ2-1, with 11 bases fitting TRBD2. CDR3 size: 14 residues. Unmatched junction bases numbered 6, after V lost 5 bases and J lost 9 bases. Germline V gives CDR1 ENHRY, CDR2 SYGVKD. The DNA of the CDR3 is TGTGCCATCAGTCGTAGCGGGGGGGCTACTGAGCAGTTCTTC. Its protein is CAISRSGGATEQFF.

The V gene is TRBV2, the J gene TRBJ1-2; possible D gene TRBD1, 5 bases. Germline lookup yields CDR1 SNHLY and CDR2 FYNNEI. Deletions cut 3 bases from V and 2 bases from J, with 19 bases between. The CDR3 loop spans 17 amino acids. The CDR3 coding sequence is TGTGCCAGCAGTGAGCCGGTACCTCTCGACAGCAACTATGGCTACACCTTC. Translation: CASSEPVPLDSNYGYTF.

This clone was seen a few times. The rearrangement links TRBV19 to TRBJ1-6; D is uncertain. Looked up from germline, CDR1 is LNHDA and CDR2 is SQIVND (reference sequence). V was pared by 7 bases and J by 0 bases, with 10 bases between. This CDR3 has 15 residues. The CDR3 DNA is TGTGCCAGTACCTTTGGGAGCTCCTATAATTCACCCCTCCACTTT. The encoded protein is CASTFGSSYNSPLHF.

The genes are TRBV2 and TRBJ2-7; D remains unclear. There are 14 residues in the CDR3. The V end was cut by 4 bases, the J end by 6 bases, with 16 bases between. The germline V gene encodes CDR1 SNHLY and CDR2 FYNNEI. The CDR3 loop reads CASSANLGAVEQYF. In DNA, the CDR3 is TGTGCCAGCAGTGCCAACCTAGGCGCGGTCGAGCAGTACTTC.

The chain recombines TRBV4-3 with TRBJ1-3; D unclear. Trimming shortened V by 0 bases and J by 3 bases, and 12 bases separated the two germline ends. The CDR3 contains 16 residues. CDR1 is LGHNA, CDR2 YSLEER, per germline. The CDR3 DNA sequence: TGCGCCAGCAGCCAAGAAGCGGGGAGGAGTGGAAACACCATATATTTT. Translated: CASSQEAGRSGNTIYF.

The chain is built from TRBV2 and TRBJ1-5; TRBD1 might be the D (6 bases). This CDR3 has 14 residues. From germline, CDR1 is SNHLY and CDR2 FYNNEI. Trimming removed 6 bases at V and 1 base at J, with 10 bases between. DNA for the CDR3: TGTGCCAGCAGGGCCGGGACAAGCAATCAGCCCCAGCATTTT. It specifies CASRAGTSNQPQHF.

The chain uses TRBV18 and TRBJ1-3; weak D call: TRBD1 (6 bases). Germline V gene data show CDR1 as KGHSH and CDR2 as LQKENI. V dropped 8 bases and J dropped 0 bases, with 14 bases sitting between them. This CDR3 has 15 amino acids. The CDR3 DNA is TGTGCCAGCCACCTGGACAGCTTCTCTGGAAACACCATATATTTT. Residues: CASHLDSFSGNTIYF.

The chain uses TRBV2 and TRBJ2-7, with a possible D match to TRBD1 (6 bases). The CDR3 loop spans 14 amino acids. CDR1 is SNHLY and CDR2 is FYNNEI in the germline V gene. V was clipped by 5 bases and J by 5 bases, with 16 bases between them. The CDR3: CASSSGGRGDEQYF. The DNA for the CDR3 is TGTGCCAGCAGTTCAGGTGGCAGGGGCGACGAGCAGTACTTC.

V gene TRBV10-3 combines with J gene TRBJ2-1; maybe TRBD2 (6 bases). The CDR3 has 16 residues. The ends were cut back, 5 bases at V and 7 bases at J, with 21 bases in the middle. Germline V gives CDR1 ENHRY, CDR2 SYGVKD. CDR3 region: CAISFSDGEVYNEQFF. CDR3 nucleotide sequence: TGTGCCATCAGTTTTTCTGACGGGGAGGTTTATAATGAGCAGTTCTTC.

The chain has TRBV18 and TRBJ1-2; D is uncertain. This CDR3 spans 15 amino acids. CDR1 and CDR2 (germline): KGHSH, LQKENI. V was clipped by 6 bases and J by 4 bases, with 18 bases between them. CDR3 protein: CASSHLEATFYGYTF. The CDR3 DNA is TGTGCCAGCTCCCACCTCGAGGCCACCTTCTATGGCTACACCTTC. Together with reference TRBV18 and TRBJ1-2, the CDR3 gives the full variable domain: NAGVMQNPRHLVRRRGQEARLRCSPMKGHSHVYWYRQLPEEGLKFMVYLQKENIIDESGMPKERFSAEFPKEGPSILRIQQVVRGDSAAYFCASSHLEATFYGYTFGSGTRLTVV.

V is TRBV9 and J is TRBJ2-3; 7 nucleotides match TRBD2. V was pared by 7 bases and J by 2 bases, with 7 bases of the junction left unmatched. Germline assignment: CDR1 SGDLS and CDR2 YYNGEE. The length of the CDR3 is 14 residues. CDR3 loop: CASRTGGNTDTQYF. The CDR3 nucleotides read TGTGCCAGCCGAACGGGGGGAAACACAGATACGCAGTATTTT.

This chain joins TRBV18 and TRBJ1-1, with 7 bases fitting TRBD1. The V gene's germline CDR1 is KGHSH and CDR2 LQKENI. The CDR3 is 14 amino acids. V was pared by 5 bases and J by 10 bases, with 13 bases of the junction left unmatched. CDR3 nucleotides: TGTGCCAGCTCAAGCGCGGGACAGTACTCACGAGCTTTCTTT. Translation gives CASSSAGQYSRAFF. Looking up the rest from reference TRBV18 and TRBJ1-1 gives the full variable domain: NAGVMQNPRHLVRRRGQEARLRCSPMKGHSHVYWYRQLPEEGLKFMVYLQKENIIDESGMPKERFSAEFPKEGPSILRIQQVVRGDSAAYFCASSSAGQYSRAFFGQGTRLTVV.

V usage is TRBV7-2 and J usage is TRBJ1-3; no firm D call. Per germline, CDR1 SGHTA and CDR2 FQGNSA. V dropped 5 bases and J dropped 1 base, with 15 bases sitting between them. The CDR3 is 16 residues long. CDR3 amino acids: CASSPGGLRSGNTIYF. The CDR3 DNA reads TGTGCCAGCAGCCCAGGCGGACTCCGTTCTGGAAACACCATATATTTT. The full variable domain, rest sourced from reference TRBV7-2 and TRBJ1-3, is GAGVSQSPSNKVTEKGKDVELRCDPISGHTALYWYRQSLGQGLEFLIYFQGNSAPDKSGLPSDRFSAERTGGSVSTLTIQRTQQEDSAVYLCASSPGGLRSGNTIYFGEGSWLTVV.

This chain links TRBV11-2 with TRBJ2-2, with a tentative D call TRBD1 (5 bases). V lost 6 bases to trimming and J lost 6 bases, with 17 bases between them. Germline CDR1 is SGHAT and CDR2 is FQNNGV. CDR3 size: 15 residues. CDR3 loop: CASRARTSRSGELFF. The CDR3 DNA reads as TGTGCCAGCAGAGCCCGGACAAGTAGATCCGGGGAGCTGTTTTTT.

The chain combines TRBV6-2 or TRBV6-3 with TRBJ1-2; D not resolved. Germline CDR1 and CDR2: MNHEY and SVGEGT. The CDR3 length is 14 residues. V was clipped by 4 bases and J by 4 bases, with 13 bases between them. CDR3 amino acids: CASSSPVRGYGYTF. CDR3 sequence (DNA): TGTGCCAGCAGTTCCCCCGTTCGGGGCTATGGCTACACCTTC.